The entry that follows covers one TCR beta chain sequence. Authors' processing steps: Using reference gene primer amplification, nucleated cell counts were estimated. Sequencing was performed with immunoSEQ multiplex PCR; in TCRdb, only in-frame clones are kept and a portion is missing. V and J calls and clone size are those listed in that table; D and trimming were worked out from the DNA. The table includes 100,000 or so clones, around 90% detected once. The CDR3 is 16 residues long. V shed 0 bases, J shed 4 bases, and the junction held 6 bases outside the gene matches. CDR1 is ENHRY, CDR2 SYGVKD, per germline. In Seattle, patients joined the study during active infection and were tracked longitudinally. This sample was included in a study of blood T cell repertoires in COVID-19. Study details: The United States, Italy and Spain supplied acute and convalescent COVID-19 samples. T cells, B-cell-depleted T cells, or PBMCs supplied cDNA or gDNA.

This TCR derives from a woman in her 50s with COVID-19, enrolled during active disease. The chain uses TRBV10-3 and TRBJ1-5; TRBD1 matches 7 bases. The sequenced sample consisted of peripheral blood. CDR3 sequence (DNA): TGTGCCATCAGTGAGTCGGGACAGCCTCTAAATCAGCCCCAGCATTTT. It specifies CAISESGQPLNQPQHF.